Sequencing of this T cell receptor (beta chain) was carried out in a study of identical twins (dated by TCRdb to 2016 to 2017). In the study overall: The study deep-sequenced TCR alpha and beta repertoires from monozygotic twins, unrelated adults of various ages and cord blood to test whether fetal clonotypes persist. Replicate twin experiments were performed at different times using different library preparation protocols to rule out contamination. The research as a whole found: Because the same donors could not be followed over many years, the conclusions depended on cross-sectional statistical analysis. In monozygotic twins, out-of-frame TCR alpha sharing was systematically underestimated by recombination models, although the models agreed with sharing between unrelated individuals. In beta out-of-frame sequences, excess twin sharing was weaker, because having fewer shared sequences lowered the signal-to-noise ratio. Compared with coincidental sharing between unrelated individuals, out-of-frame TCR alpha sequences shared between twins showed an excess of sequences with low generation probability. Abundant cord blood beta clonotypes carried fewer insertions; young adult naive repertoires showed a weaker similar trend, while memory repertoires showed none. Zero-insertion analyses could be partly confounded by invariant T cells such as MAIT and iNKT, although diverse VJ usage argued against such confounding for most clonotypes.

Via the germline V gene (reference sequence), CDR1 is LNHNV and CDR2 YYDKDF. The CDR3 covers 14 residues, taking in both the cysteine and the phenylalanine. Only the CDR3 region is kept as DNA, spanning 42 bases read in frame from base 1. Only healthy Caucasian donors were included. The twin cohort comprised three pairs of female monozygotic twins, all aged about 18 to 29 years. Peripheral blood mononuclear cells were used as the source from which RNA for TCR libraries was isolated. Comment on this clonotype: This receptor's antigen is unknown. The junction departs from the called germline gene at one end, perhaps through a read error.

The protocol used for the library was 5' RACE. Data came from an Illumina HiSeq 2000. A universal primer binding site was added through template switching, and the final cDNA carried a unique molecular identifier so that TCR cDNA molecules could be counted accurately. Specific primers in the conserved constant-segment region were used to synthesize first-strand cDNA for the TCR alpha and beta chains. Each cDNA library was double barcoded, with a SMART-Mk sample barcode plus Illumina barcodes, to control for contamination. Two successive PCR steps introduced TruSeq adapter sequences along with Illumina sample barcodes. The TCR alpha and beta cDNA libraries were sequenced on the Illumina HiSeq platform using custom primers. In the authors' own workflow: Unique molecular identifiers were extracted from raw reads with MiGEC, and CDR3 positions were determined with MiXCR. Recombination models were inferred per individual with the repgenHMM and IGoR tools using an EM algorithm. Shared clonotype analysis was performed with the tcR package in R, normalizing sharing by the product of cloneset sizes. To study raw recombination free of thymic and clonal selection effects, out-of-frame nonproductive sequences were analyzed. Starting from the raw public reads, TCRdb applied fastp trimming at Q25, assembled clones with MiXCR and retained in-frame beta chains. Every entry covers one CDR3 protein and lists the most common genes and DNA from its rows. The V and J calls shown here were made by TCRdb, not taken from the authors' results. Within this sample are about 730,000 distinct CDR3 sequences, with 21% of them counted one time only. Around 4.5% of the sample rests with the top ten.

The sample was also linked to a second study, of T cells expressing NK-cell markers. The second publication reports: Fewer than ten donors provided sorted CD3+CD56+NKG2C+, CD3+CD56+NKG2C- and CD3+CD56-NKG2C+ T-cell subsets, whose TCR beta-chain repertoires were profiled. Among the eight sequenced donors, seven were HCMV-seropositive and one was HCMV-seronegative. To restrict sorting to alphabetaTCR-expressing T cells, an anti-gammadeltaTCR antibody was added in several experiments. In several donors, the dominant CD3+CD56+NKG2C+ clonotypes were found to rank among the top 10 CD8+ clonotypes and to make up roughly 1.0-7.0% of CD8+ T cells. Those dominant clonotypes were again the most abundant among CD3+CD56-NKG2C+ cells in a handful of donors, at about 25-60.1%. Whether the expanded NKG2C-expressing T cell clones were specific for HCMV antigens was left unclear. All eight donors whose samples were sequenced were randomly selected healthy volunteers, three of them men and five women. To determine HCMV serostatus, a commercial ELISA kit was used to detect HCMV-specific IgG in serum. For about six donors, unsorted PBMC were also used to sequence bulk peripheral blood T-cell repertoires. MIGEC was used to demultiplex reads and group the reads by UMI, and MiTCR was used to assemble and quantify clonotypes. Only TCR cDNA sequences supported by at least two reads were kept to exclude erroneous sequences. The tcR package was used for downstream repertoire analysis, with clonotypes matched between fractions based on CDR3 nucleotide sequence plus V segment. Antigen specificity was annotated against VDJdb with VDJmatch, allowing one amino acid substitution in CDR3.

The sequenced sample consisted of PBMCs. The TCR originated in a woman aged 18-29 years in good health. The rearrangement combines TRBV15 with TRBJ2-7; 8 central nucleotides agree with TRBD1. The CDR3 protein is CATSRATLGQALNF. The bases read TGTGCCACCAGCAGAGCCACTTTGGGACAGGCCCTCAACTTC. The CDR3, completed at both ends by the reference TRBV15 and TRBJ2-7 genes, gives the full variable domain DAMVIQNPRYQVTQFGKPVTLSCSQTLNHNVMYWYQQKSSQAPKLLFHYYDKDFNNEADTPDNFQSRRPNTSFCFLDIRSPGLGDTAMYLCATSRATLGQALNFGPGTRLTVT.